This is a list of T cell receptor beta chains from one sample in a study of lymphopenia after photon versus proton radiotherapy. This table comes from immunoSEQ multiplex PCR, and its TCRdb copy is limited to in-frame clones, with some not included. Of some 25,000 clones in the sample, nearly 85% are singletons; the top ten hold 21%. The sequenced sample was peripheral blood, obtained from a patient treated with proton-based radiotherapy. These receptors came from a woman in her 70s with pancreatic cancer. Each CDR3 is given with its conserved first and last residue. A D gene is named only where the DNA matches it firmly. Some rows mark clone size as missing; the rest say once, few, many or name a class of expanded clone.

TRBJ1-5 TRBV5-1 NA NA CASTPDGDSNQPQHF TGCGCCAGCACTCCCGACGGAGATAGCAATCAGCCCCAGCATTTT
TRBJ2-3 TRBV19 TRBD2 NA CASRRLAGFTTDTQYF TGTGCCAGTAGACGGCTAGCGGGATTCACCACAGATACGCAGTATTTT
TRBJ2-7 TRBV5-1 TRBD2 NA CASSSLAGGPGEQYF TGCGCCAGCAGCTCCCTAGCGGGGGGTCCAGGCGAGCAGTACTTC
TRBJ2-2 TRBV7-2 TRBD1 NA CASSQEGQALAGELFF TGCGCCAGCAGCCAAGAGGGACAGGCCCTCGCCGGGGAGCTGTTTTTT
TRBJ2-7 TRBV28 NA NA CASLSMGAEQYF TGTGCCAGCCTCTCGATGGGGGCCGAGCAGTACTTC
TRBJ2-7 TRBV27 TRBD1 NA CASSFGTGFSYEQYF TGTGCCAGCAGTTTTGGGACAGGGTTTTCCTACGAGCAGTACTTC
TRBJ1-1 TRBV19 TRBD1 NA CASKSGGTGRNLKAFF TGTGCCAGTAAGTCCGGGGGGACAGGGAGGAACTTGAAGGCTTTCTTT
TRBJ2-1 TRBV7-9 NA NA CASSFLSATLYNEQFF TGTGCCAGCAGCTTTCTCTCCGCTACCCTATACAATGAGCAGTTCTTC
TRBJ2-7 TRBV5-4 TRBD2 once CASSKGTSGRASREQYF TGTGCCAGCAGCAAAGGGACTAGCGGGAGGGCCTCTCGGGAGCAGTACTTC
TRBJ1-1 TRBV5-1 NA NA CASSLMQGNTEAFF TGCGCCAGCAGCTTGATGCAGGGGAACACTGAAGCTTTCTTT
TRBJ2-7 TRBV4-3 NA few CASSQFLAQSSYEQYF TGCGCCAGCAGCCAATTTTTAGCCCAGAGCTCCTACGAGCAGTACTTC
TRBJ2-1 TRBV19 NA NA CASSGSGTTRGNEQFF TGTGCCAGTAGTGGCTCCGGGACGACACGGGGCAATGAGCAGTTCTTC
TRBJ1-1 TRBV30 NA NA CASAAGSITEAFF TGTGCCTCGGCAGCGGGTAGCATCACTGAAGCTTTCTTT
TRBJ2-2 TRBV19 NA NA CASNGEGGPGELFF TGTGCCAGTAATGGGGAAGGTGGTCCCGGGGAGCTGTTTTTT
TRBJ1-2 TRBV7-2 TRBD1 NA CASSLALGTGGDSGYTF TGTGCCAGCAGCTTAGCCCTTGGGACAGGGGGAGATTCTGGCTACACCTTC
TRBJ2-3 TRBV29-1 NA NA CSVRSGSSPTDTQYF TGCAGCGTCCGATCCGGGTCATCCCCCACAGATACGCAGTATTTT
TRBJ2-1 TRBV5-5 TRBD2 once CASSLRTGLAGTYNEQFF TGTGCCAGCAGCTTGAGAACGGGACTAGCGGGCACCTACAATGAGCAGTTCTTC
TRBJ1-1 TRBV7-9 NA NA CASSPQLGGTEAFF TGTGCCAGCAGCCCCCAGCTCGGGGGTACTGAAGCTTTCTTT
TRBJ2-7 TRBV27 NA NA CASTGYEQYF TGTGCCAGCACGGGCTACGAGCAGTACTTC
TRBJ1-4 TRBV7-9 NA few CASIFSVGVATNEKLFF TGTGCCAGCATCTTTAGTGTCGGGGTTGCAACTAATGAAAAACTGTTTTTT
TRBJ2-3 TRBV19 NA NA CASSMGPSTDTQYF TGTGCCAGTAGTATGGGTCCCTCCACAGATACGCAGTATTTT
TRBJ2-3 TRBV2 TRBD2 NA CASSAEREGAGGQYF TGTGCCAGCAGTGCGGAGCGGGAGGGCGCGGGGGGGCAGTATTTT
TRBJ2-2 TRBV7-2 TRBD2 NA CASSLSAGEFTGELFF TGTGCCAGCAGCTTATCAGCGGGAGAGTTTACCGGGGAGCTGTTTTTT
TRBJ2-1 TRBV7-7 NA NA CASSLSTGTGNEQFF TGTGCTAGCAGCTTATCTACCGGGACTGGCAATGAGCAGTTCTTC
TRBJ2-1 TRBV7-2 NA NA CASSLRWGTAMPYNEQFF TGTGCCAGCAGCTTACGGTGGGGCACAGCCATGCCCTACAATGAGCAGTTCTTC
TRBJ2-6 TRBV7-3 NA NA CASSLSKGANVLTF TGTGCCAGCAGCTTAAGTAAAGGGGCCAACGTCCTGACTTTC
TRBJ2-2 TRBV7-9 NA NA CASSFISGTNTGELFF TGTGCCAGCAGCTTCATTAGCGGAACGAACACCGGGGAGCTGTTTTTT
TRBJ1-2 TRBV5-1 NA once CASSFRRGPDGYTF TGCGCCAGCAGCTTTCGCAGGGGCCCTGATGGCTACACCTTC
TRBJ2-3 TRBV18 NA NA CASSPDTDTQYF TGTGCCAGCTCACCCGACACAGATACGCAGTATTTT
TRBJ1-2 TRBV30 NA NA CAYLLGEAGGYTF TGTGCCTACCTCCTGGGGGAAGCTGGTGGCTACACCTTC
TRBJ2-3 TRBV6-5 TRBD1 few CASTGTAQTDTQYF TGTGCCTCCACCGGGACAGCACAGACAGATACGCAGTATTTT
TRBJ2-3 TRBV7-3 NA NA CASSFRDSKADTQYF TGTGCCAGCAGCTTTCGGGACTCCAAGGCGGATACGCAGTATTTT
TRBJ2-7 TRBV4-1 NA NA CASIPGVVGYEQYF TGCGCCAGCATCCCGGGCGTCGTGGGTTACGAGCAGTACTTC
TRBJ2-6 TRBV28 NA NA CASTPISGANVLTF TGTGCCAGCACCCCTATTTCTGGGGCCAACGTCCTGACTTTC
TRBJ2-7 TRBV2 TRBD1 NA CASSYEQGPFYEQYF TGTGCCAGCAGTTATGAACAGGGGCCGTTCTACGAGCAGTACTTC
TRBJ2-3 TRBV11-3 TRBD2 once CASSLASGSPDTQYF TGTGCCAGCAGCTTAGCTAGCGGGAGCCCAGATACGCAGTATTTT
TRBJ2-2 TRBV6-1 NA NA CASRSGTLYSGELFF TGTGCCAGCAGATCCGGGACACTTTACTCCGGGGAGCTGTTTTTT
TRBJ1-2 TRBV30 NA NA CAWSPKRTGRLRGYTF TGTGCCTGGAGTCCTAAACGAACAGGGCGGTTGAGAGGCTACACCTTC
TRBJ2-7 TRBV7-9 NA NA CASGLISYEQYF TGTGCCAGCGGGTTAATCTCCTACGAGCAGTACTTC
TRBJ2-3 TRBV9 NA NA CASSGQGIGSDTQYF TGTGCCAGCAGCGGGCAGGGGATCGGTTCAGATACGCAGTATTTT
TRBJ2-4 TRBV18 NA NA CASSPVTQGPKKNIQYF TGTGCCAGCTCACCAGTTACTCAGGGACCGAAAAAAAACATTCAGTACTTC
TRBJ1-1 TRBV5-1 NA once CASSYGGTSTEAFF TGCGCCAGCAGCTATGGGGGCACCAGCACTGAAGCTTTCTTT
TRBJ2-2 TRBV4-2 TRBD2 NA CASSQGRGGRVLSGELFF TGTGCCAGCAGCCAAGGAAGAGGCGGGAGGGTCTTATCCGGGGAGCTGTTTTTT
TRBJ1-6 TRBV30 TRBD1 once CAWKDWLGQGPSPLHF TGTGCCTGGAAAGACTGGTTGGGACAGGGTCCTTCACCCCTCCACTTT
TRBJ1-6 TRBV7-2 NA NA CASSATVTNSPLHF TGTGCCAGCAGCGCCACAGTAACTAATTCACCCCTCCACTTT
TRBJ2-7 TRBV2 TRBD1 NA CASSGDRSYEQYF TGTGCCAGCAGCGGGGACAGAAGCTACGAGCAGTACTTC
TRBJ1-1 TRBV6-5 NA once CASIPSVGTEAFF TGTGCCAGCATTCCTTCTGTGGGAACTGAAGCTTTCTTT
TRBJ2-7 TRBV5-8 NA NA CASSSETGSEQYF TGTGCCAGCAGCTCAGAGACAGGCTCGGAGCAGTACTTC
TRBJ2-7 TRBV6-4 NA NA CASSAAGLCYF TGTGCCAGCAGTGCGGCGGGGCTCTGTTACTTC
TRBJ1-5 TRBV6-1 NA NA CASSVAWQGNQPQHF TGTGCCAGCAGTGTGGCGTGGCAGGGGAATCAGCCCCAGCATTTT